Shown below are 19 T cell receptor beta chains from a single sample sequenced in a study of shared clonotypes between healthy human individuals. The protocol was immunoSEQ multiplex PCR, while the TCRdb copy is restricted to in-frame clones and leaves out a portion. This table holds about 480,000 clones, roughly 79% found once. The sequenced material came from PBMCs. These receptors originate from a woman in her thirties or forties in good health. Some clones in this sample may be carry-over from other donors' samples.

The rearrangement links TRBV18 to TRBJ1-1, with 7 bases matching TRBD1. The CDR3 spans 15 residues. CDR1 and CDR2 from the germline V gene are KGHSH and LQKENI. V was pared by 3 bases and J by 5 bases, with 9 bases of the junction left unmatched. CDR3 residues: CASSPEQGLDTEAFF. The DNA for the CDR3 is TGTGCCAGCTCACCGGAACAGGGGTTGGATACTGAAGCTTTCTTT.

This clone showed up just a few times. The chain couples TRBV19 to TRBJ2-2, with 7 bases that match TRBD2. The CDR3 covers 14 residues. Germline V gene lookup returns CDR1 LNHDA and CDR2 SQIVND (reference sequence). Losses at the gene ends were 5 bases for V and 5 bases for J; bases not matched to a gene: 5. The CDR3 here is CASSGRENTGELFF. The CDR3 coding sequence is TGTGCCAGTAGTGGGCGGGAGAATACCGGGGAGCTGTTTTTT.

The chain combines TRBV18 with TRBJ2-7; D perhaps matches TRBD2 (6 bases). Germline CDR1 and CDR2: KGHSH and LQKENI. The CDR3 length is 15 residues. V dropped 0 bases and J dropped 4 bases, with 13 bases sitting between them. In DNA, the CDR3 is TGTGCCAGCTCACCACCCTCCGCGGGAAGGTACGAGCAGTACTTC. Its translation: CASSPPSAGRYEQYF.

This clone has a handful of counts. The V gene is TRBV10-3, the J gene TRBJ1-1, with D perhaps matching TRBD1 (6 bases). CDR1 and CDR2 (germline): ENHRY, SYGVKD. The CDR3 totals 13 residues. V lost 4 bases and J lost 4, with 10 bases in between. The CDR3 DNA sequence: TGTGCCATCAGTGCAGGGGTTGGCACTGAAGCTTTCTTT. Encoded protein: CAISAGVGTEAFF.

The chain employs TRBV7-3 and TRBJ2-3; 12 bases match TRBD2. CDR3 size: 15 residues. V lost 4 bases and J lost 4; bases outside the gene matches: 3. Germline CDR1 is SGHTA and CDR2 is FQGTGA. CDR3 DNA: TGTGCCAGCAGCTCGACTAGCGGGAGCCCAGATACGCAGTATTTT. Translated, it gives CASSSTSGSPDTQYF.

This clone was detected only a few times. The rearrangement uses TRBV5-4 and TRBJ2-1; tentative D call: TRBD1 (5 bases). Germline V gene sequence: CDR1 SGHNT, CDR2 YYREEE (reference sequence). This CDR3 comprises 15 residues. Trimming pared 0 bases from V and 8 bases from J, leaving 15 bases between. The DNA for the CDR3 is TGTGCCAGCAGCTTGGAGCAGACCGCCAGGGATGAGCAGTTCTTC. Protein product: CASSLEQTARDEQFF.

CDR3: CASSPGPSATDTQYF. For the CDR3, the DNA is TGTGCCAGCAGTCCCGGACCGAGTGCTACAGATACGCAGTATTTT. This rearrangement joins TRBV28 to TRBJ2-3; D is unresolved. V was clipped by 5 bases and J by 3 bases, with 15 bases between them. The length of the CDR3 is 15 residues. Germline V gene data show CDR1 as MDHEN and CDR2 as SYDVKM.

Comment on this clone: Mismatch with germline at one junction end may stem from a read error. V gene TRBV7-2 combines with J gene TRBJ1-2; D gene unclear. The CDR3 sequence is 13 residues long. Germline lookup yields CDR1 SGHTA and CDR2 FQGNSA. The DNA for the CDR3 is TGTGCCAGCACCTTAGGTCGGGATTATGGCTACACCTTC. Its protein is CASTLGRDYGYTF. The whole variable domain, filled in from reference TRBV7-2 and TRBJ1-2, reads GAGVSQSPSNKVTEKGKDVELRCDPISGHTALYWYRQSLGQGLEFLIYFQGNSAPDKSGLPSDRFSAERTGGSVSTLTIQRTQQEDSAVYLCASTLGRDYGYTFGSGTRLTVV.

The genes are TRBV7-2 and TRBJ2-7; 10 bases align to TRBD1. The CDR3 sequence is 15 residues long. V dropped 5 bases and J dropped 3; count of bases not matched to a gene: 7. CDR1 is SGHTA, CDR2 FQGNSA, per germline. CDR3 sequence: CASSPRTGGGYEQYF. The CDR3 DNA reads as TGTGCCAGCAGCCCCAGGACAGGGGGGGGCTACGAGCAGTACTTC.

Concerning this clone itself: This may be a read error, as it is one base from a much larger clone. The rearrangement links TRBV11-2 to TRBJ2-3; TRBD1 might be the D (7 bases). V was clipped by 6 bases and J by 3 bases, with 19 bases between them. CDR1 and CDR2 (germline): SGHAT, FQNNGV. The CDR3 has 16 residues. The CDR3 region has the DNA TGTGCCAGCAGTCCCAGGGGGGTGGTTTTAACAGATACGCAGTATTTT. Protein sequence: CASSPRGVVLTDTQYF.

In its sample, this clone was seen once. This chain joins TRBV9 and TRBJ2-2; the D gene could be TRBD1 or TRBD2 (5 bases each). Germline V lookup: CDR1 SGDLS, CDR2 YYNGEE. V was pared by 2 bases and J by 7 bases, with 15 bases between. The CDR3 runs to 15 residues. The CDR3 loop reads CASSVRRDVLGELFF. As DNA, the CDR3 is TGTGCCAGCAGCGTGAGAAGGGACGTTCTCGGGGAGCTGTTTTTT.

As DNA, the CDR3 is TGTGCCAGCAGCAATAGCGGGAGGGCCTCTATAGGTACGCAGTATTTT. Translating gives CASSNSGRASIGTQYF. The rearrangement links TRBV7-9 to TRBJ2-3, with 11 bases identical to TRBD2. V trimming: 5 bases; J trimming: 8 bases; junction bases outside the gene matches: 12. CDR1 and CDR2 from the germline V gene are SEHNR and FQNEAQ (reference sequence). CDR3 length equals 16 residues.

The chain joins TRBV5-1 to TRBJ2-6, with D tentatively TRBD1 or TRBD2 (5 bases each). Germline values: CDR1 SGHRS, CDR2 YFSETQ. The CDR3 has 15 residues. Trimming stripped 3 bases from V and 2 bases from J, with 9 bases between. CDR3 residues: CASSWGGPGANVLTF. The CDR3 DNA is TGCGCCAGCAGCTGGGGCGGGCCTGGGGCCAACGTCCTGACTTTC.

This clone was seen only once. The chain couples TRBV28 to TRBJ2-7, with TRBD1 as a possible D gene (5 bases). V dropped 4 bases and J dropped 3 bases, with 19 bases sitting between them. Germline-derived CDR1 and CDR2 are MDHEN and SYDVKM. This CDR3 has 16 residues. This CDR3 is CASSSPSPPDSYEQYF. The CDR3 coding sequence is TGTGCCAGCAGTTCCCCATCCCCTCCAGACAGCTACGAGCAGTACTTC.

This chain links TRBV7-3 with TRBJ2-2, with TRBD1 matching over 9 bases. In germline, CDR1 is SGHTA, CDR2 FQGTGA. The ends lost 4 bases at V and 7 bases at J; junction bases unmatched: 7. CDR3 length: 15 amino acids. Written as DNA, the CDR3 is TGTGCCAGCAGCTCGCTCGGGACAGGGTTCGGGGAGCTGTTTTTT. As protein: CASSSLGTGFGELFF.

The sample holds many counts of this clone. The CDR3 DNA reads TGTGCCAGCAGCGTCCGGGACCACCAAGAGACCCAGTACTTC. It codes for CASSVRDHQETQYF. The chain couples TRBV12-1 to TRBJ2-5. TRBV12-1 is recorded as a pseudogene. The CDR3 spans 14 residues.

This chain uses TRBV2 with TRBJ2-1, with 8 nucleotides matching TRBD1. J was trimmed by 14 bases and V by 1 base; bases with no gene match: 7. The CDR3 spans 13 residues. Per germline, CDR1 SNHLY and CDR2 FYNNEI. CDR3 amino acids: CASSEGGGQAEFF. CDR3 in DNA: TGTGCCAGCAGTGAAGGTGGGGGACAGGCCGAGTTCTTC.

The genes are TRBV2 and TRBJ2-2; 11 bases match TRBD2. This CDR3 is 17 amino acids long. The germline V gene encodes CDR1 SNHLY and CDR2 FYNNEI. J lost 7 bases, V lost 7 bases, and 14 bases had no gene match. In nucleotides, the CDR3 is TGTGCCAGCAAATCGGGGGGTAGCGGGAGGGCCGGCGGGGAGCTGTTTTTT. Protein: CASKSGGSGRAGGELFF.

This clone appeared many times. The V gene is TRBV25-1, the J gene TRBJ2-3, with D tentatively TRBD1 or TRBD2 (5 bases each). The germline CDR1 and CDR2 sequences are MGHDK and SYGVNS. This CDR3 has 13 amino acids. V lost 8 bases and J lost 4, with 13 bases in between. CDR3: CASGLGVPDTQYF. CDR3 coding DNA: TGTGCCAGCGGCCTGGGGGTTCCAGATACGCAGTATTTT.